The 15 T cell receptor beta chains below were found in one sample sequenced in a study of OX40 agonist ivuxolimab in advanced cancers. This table comes from immunoSEQ multiplex PCR, and its TCRdb copy is limited to in-frame clones, with some not included. The table records 35,000 to 45,000 clones, approximately 86% of them present only once. Material: CD4+ or CD8+ T cells sorted from blood, obtained in a trial of the OX40 agonist ivuxolimab. These receptor sequences come from an adult with an advanced solid tumor such as melanoma, head and neck, liver or kidney cancer.

The V and J genes are TRBV4-1 and TRBJ1-2; 8 bases fit TRBD1. The CDR3 consists of 16 residues. Trimming removed 4 bases from V and 0 bases from J; junction bases left unmatched: 7. Germline CDR1 reads MGHRA; CDR2 reads YSYEKL. The CDR3 loop is CASSPAGGISNYGYTF. The CDR3, as DNA: TGCGCCAGCAGCCCGGCAGGGGGCATTTCTAACTATGGCTACACCTTC.

The chain uses TRBV7-9 and TRBJ2-7, with D possibly being TRBD1 or TRBD2 (5 bases each). The CDR3 runs to 13 residues. V lost 8 bases and J lost 3, with 14 bases in between. CDR1 and CDR2 from the germline V gene are SEHNR and FQNEAQ (reference sequence). For the CDR3, the DNA is TGTGCCAGCGGATCCCGGGGCGTCTACGAGCAGTACTTC. Translating gives CASGSRGVYEQYF. The full variable domain, in which reference TRBV7-9 and TRBJ2-7 provide the parts outside the CDR3, is DTGVSQNPRHKITKRGQNVTFRCDPISEHNRLYWYRQTLGQGPEFLTYFQNEAQLEKSRLLSDRFSAERPKGSFSTLEIQRTEQGDSAMYLCASGSRGVYEQYFGPGTRLTVT.

The rearrangement uses TRBV5-4 and TRBJ2-1; 7 bases line up with TRBD2. V lost 3 bases and J lost 1; bases outside the gene matches: 13. This CDR3 has 18 residues. Germline V CDR1 and CDR2: SGHNT, YYREEE (reference sequence). The CDR3 nucleotides read TGTGCCAGCAGCTGGTCGGATAGCGGGTACGGATCCTACAATGAGCAGTTCTTC. Encoded protein: CASSWSDSGYGSYNEQFF.

The chain recombines TRBV11-2 with TRBJ2-3; weak D call: TRBD1 (5 bases). This CDR3 region has 16 residues. Trimming took 5 bases from V and 0 from J, leaving 15 bases between them. The V gene's germline CDR1 is SGHAT and CDR2 FQNNGV. The CDR3 DNA reads as TGTGCCAGCAGCCCGTCGACAGACACTAGCACAGATACGCAGTATTTT. Translating gives CASSPSTDTSTDTQYF.

The CDR3 loop reads CASSISPWGGYTF. The CDR3 DNA reads TGTGCCAGCAGTATTAGCCCCTGGGGTGGCTACACCTTC. The chain joins TRBV6-4 to TRBJ1-2, with D unresolved. The CDR3 covers 13 residues. Trimming left V 5 bases short and J 7 bases short, with 14 bases between. CDR1 is MRHNA, CDR2 SNTAGT, per germline.

The chain combines TRBV9 with TRBJ1-5; D gene uncertain. Trimming took 0 bases from V and 4 from J, leaving 8 bases between them. The CDR3 is 14 residues long. The germline CDR1 and CDR2 sequences are SGDLS and YYNGEE. In nucleotides, the CDR3 is TGTGCCAGCAGCGTAGGGTGGGAAAATCAGCCCCAGCATTTT. Its protein product is CASSVGWENQPQHF.

The chain is built from TRBV5-1 and TRBJ2-1; 7 bases fit TRBD1. This CDR3 contains 15 residues. The junction had 5 bases not matched to a gene; V was cut back by 4 bases and J by 1 base. Germline V CDR1 and CDR2: SGHRS, YFSETQ. As DNA, the CDR3 is TGCGCCAGCAGCCCGCGACAGGGTTCCTACAATGAGCAGTTCTTC. Protein product: CASSPRQGSYNEQFF.

This clone was detected once. V and J are TRBV9 and TRBJ2-5; TRBD2 aligns across 9 bases. Germline V gene data show CDR1 as SGDLS and CDR2 as YYNGEE. With V trimmed by 3 bases and J by 2 bases, 8 bases remained unmatched. The CDR3 has 16 amino acids. CDR3 bases: TGTGCCAGCAGCGCCGGGACTAGCTTTTGGCAAGAGACCCAGTACTTC. Protein product: CASSAGTSFWQETQYF.

The chain uses TRBV11-2 and TRBJ2-7; D not certain. Looked up from germline, CDR1 is SGHAT and CDR2 is FQNNGV. This CDR3 region has 15 residues. The V end was cut by 0 bases, the J end by 5 bases, with 14 bases between. CDR3 bases: TGTGCCAGCAGCTTAGATGTAGGGAATGGAGACGAGCAGTACGTC. Translating gives CASSLDVGNGDEQYV.

This clone has more than one count but fewer than ten. This sequence joins TRBV4-2 and TRBJ1-5, with unresolved D. The CDR3 contains 14 residues. The V and J ends lost 0 bases and 10 bases respectively, with 13 bases between them. CDR1 is LGHNA and CDR2 is YNFKEQ in the germline V gene. CDR3 in amino acids: CASSQERQIIPQHF. CDR3 nucleotides: TGTGCCAGCAGCCAAGAAAGGCAGATCATACCCCAGCATTTT.

The chain couples TRBV5-6 to TRBJ1-1, with no clear D. With 2 bases removed from V and 2 bases from J, the gap between germline ends came to 7 bases. The CDR3 covers 13 residues. Germline assignment: CDR1 SGHDT and CDR2 YYEEEE. CDR3 amino acids: CASSLVANTEAFF. In DNA, the CDR3 is TGTGCCAGCAGCTTAGTAGCAAACACTGAAGCTTTCTTT.

The V gene is TRBV28, the J gene TRBJ2-7; TRBD1 is a possible D gene (6 bases). V lost 4 bases and J lost 3, with 13 bases in between. Per germline, CDR1 MDHEN and CDR2 SYDVKM. The CDR3 is 14 amino acids. The CDR3 loop is CASSSGTWGYEQYV. CDR3 in DNA: TGTGCCAGCAGTTCGGGGACATGGGGCTACGAGCAGTACGTC.

This rearrangement joins TRBV6-5 to TRBJ1-3, with a possible D match to TRBD1 (6 bases). This CDR3 comprises 14 residues. Trimming removed 6 bases at V and 5 bases at J, with 14 bases between. From germline, CDR1 is MNHEY and CDR2 SVGAGI. CDR3 amino acids: CASSSGETRNTIYF. The CDR3 DNA reads TGTGCCAGCAGCTCAGGGGAAACAAGAAACACCATATATTTT.

This clone has only a few counts. The V and J genes are TRBV15 and TRBJ2-6; D gene ambiguous. Germline V CDR1 and CDR2: LNHNV, YYDKDF (reference sequence). The CDR3 has 15 residues. V was cut by 0 bases and J by 4 bases, with 7 bases left in between. In DNA, the CDR3 is TGTGCCACCAGCAGAGAGCGGTCCGGGGCCAACGTCCTGACTTTC. Translation gives CATSRERSGANVLTF.

CDR3 sequence (DNA): TGTGCCAGCAGTTATTCTATCAATGAGCAGTTCTTC. It translates to CASSYSINEQFF. The chain uses TRBV6-6 and TRBJ2-1; D not resolved. Germline lookup yields CDR1 MNHNY and CDR2 SVGAGI (reference sequence). Between the trimmed V and J ends, which lost 3 bases and 6 bases, there was a span of 6 bases. CDR3 size: 12 residues.